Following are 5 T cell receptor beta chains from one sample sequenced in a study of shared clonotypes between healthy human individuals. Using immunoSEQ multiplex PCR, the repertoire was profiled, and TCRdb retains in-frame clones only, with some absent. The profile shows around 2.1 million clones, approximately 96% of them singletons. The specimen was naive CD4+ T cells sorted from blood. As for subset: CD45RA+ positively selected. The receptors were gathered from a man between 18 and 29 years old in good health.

The DNA of the CDR3 is TGCGCCAGCAGCTTGCAGGACCGGTCCGGGGAGCTGTTTTTT. Protein sequence: CASSLQDRSGELFF. This chain links TRBV5-1 with TRBJ2-2; D unresolved. V dropped 1 base and J dropped 6 bases, with 10 bases sitting between them. Per germline, CDR1 SGHRS and CDR2 YFSETQ. The length of the CDR3 is 14 residues.

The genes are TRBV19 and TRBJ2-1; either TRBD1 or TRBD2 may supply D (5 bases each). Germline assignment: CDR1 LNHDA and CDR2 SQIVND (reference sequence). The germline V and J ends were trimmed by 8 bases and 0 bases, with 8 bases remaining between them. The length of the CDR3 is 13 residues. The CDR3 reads CASGGSSYNEQFF. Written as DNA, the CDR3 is TGTGCCAGTGGGGGTAGCTCCTACAATGAGCAGTTCTTC.

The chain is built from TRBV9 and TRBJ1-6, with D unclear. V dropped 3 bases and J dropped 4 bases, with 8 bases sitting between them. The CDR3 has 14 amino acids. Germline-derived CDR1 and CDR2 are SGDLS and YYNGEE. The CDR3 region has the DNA TGTGCCAGCAGCGGGGCAGCTTATAATTCACCCCTCCACTTT. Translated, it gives CASSGAAYNSPLHF.

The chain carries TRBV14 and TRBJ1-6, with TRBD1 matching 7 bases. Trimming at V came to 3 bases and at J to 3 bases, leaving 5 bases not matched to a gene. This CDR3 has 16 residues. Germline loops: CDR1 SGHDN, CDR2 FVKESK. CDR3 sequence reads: CASSQGDSIYNSPLHF. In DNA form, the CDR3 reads TGTGCCAGCAGCCAGGGGGACAGTATCTATAATTCACCCCTCCACTTT.

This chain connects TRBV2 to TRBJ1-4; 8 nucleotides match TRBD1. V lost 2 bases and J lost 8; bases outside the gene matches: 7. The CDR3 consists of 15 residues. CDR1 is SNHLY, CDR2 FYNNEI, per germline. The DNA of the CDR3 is TGTGCCAGCAGTGAATCTCAGGGGGCTAGAGAAAAACTGTTTTTT. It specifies CASSESQGAREKLFF.